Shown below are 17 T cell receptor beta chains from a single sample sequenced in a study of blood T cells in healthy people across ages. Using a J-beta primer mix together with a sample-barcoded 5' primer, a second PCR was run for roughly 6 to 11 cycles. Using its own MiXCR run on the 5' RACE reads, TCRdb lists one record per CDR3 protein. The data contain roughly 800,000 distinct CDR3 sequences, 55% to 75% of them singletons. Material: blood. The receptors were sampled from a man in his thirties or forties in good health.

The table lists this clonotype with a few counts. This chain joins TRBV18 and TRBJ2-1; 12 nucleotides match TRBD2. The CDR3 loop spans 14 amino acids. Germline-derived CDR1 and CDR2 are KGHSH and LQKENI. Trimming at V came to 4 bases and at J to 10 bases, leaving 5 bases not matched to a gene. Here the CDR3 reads CASSRTSGILEQFF. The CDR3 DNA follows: TGTGCCAGCTCACGGACTAGCGGGATCCTGGAGCAGTTCTTC.

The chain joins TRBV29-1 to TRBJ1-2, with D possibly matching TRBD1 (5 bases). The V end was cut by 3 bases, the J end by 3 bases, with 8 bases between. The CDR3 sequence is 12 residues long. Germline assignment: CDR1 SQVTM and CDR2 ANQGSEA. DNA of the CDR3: TGCAGCGTTGAGAGGGGAGACTATGGCTACACCTTC. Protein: CSVERGDYGYTF.

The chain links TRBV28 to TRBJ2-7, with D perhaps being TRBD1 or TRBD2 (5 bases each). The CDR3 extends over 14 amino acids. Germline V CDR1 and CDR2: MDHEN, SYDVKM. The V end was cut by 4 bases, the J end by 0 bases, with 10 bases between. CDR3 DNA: TGTGCCAGCAGTTCGGGGCCCCTCTCCTACGAGCAGTACTTC. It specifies CASSSGPLSYEQYF.

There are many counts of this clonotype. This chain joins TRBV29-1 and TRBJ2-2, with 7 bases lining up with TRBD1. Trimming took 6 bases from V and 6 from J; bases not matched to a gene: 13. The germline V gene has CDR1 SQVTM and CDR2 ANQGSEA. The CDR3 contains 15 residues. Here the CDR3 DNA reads TGCAGCGTCCATAAGTCAGGGGGAGATGCCGGGGAGCTGTTTTTT. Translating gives CSVHKSGGDAGELFF.

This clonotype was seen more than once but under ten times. The DNA of the CDR3 is TGTGCCAGCAGGGTCGGGACTAAGGCTGAAGAGACCCAGTACTTC. Amino acid sequence: CASRVGTKAEETQYF. The chain links TRBV6-6 to TRBJ2-5, with 7 bases aligning to TRBD2. J was trimmed by 3 bases and V by 6 bases; bases with no gene match: 10. In germline, CDR1 is MNHNY, CDR2 SVGAGI (reference sequence). The CDR3 is 15 amino acids.

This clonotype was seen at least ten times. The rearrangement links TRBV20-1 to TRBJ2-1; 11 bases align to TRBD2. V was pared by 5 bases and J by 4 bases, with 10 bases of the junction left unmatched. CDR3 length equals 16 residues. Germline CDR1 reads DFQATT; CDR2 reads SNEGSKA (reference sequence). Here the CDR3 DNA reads TGCAGTGCTTCCCGCCCCCTAGCGGGAGGTTACAATGAGCAGTTCTTC. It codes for CSASRPLAGGYNEQFF.

The CDR3 reads CSASRDPVVTEAFF. Written as DNA, the CDR3 is TGCAGTGCTAGTAGAGACCCTGTGGTGACTGAAGCTTTCTTT. V gene TRBV20-1 combines with J gene TRBJ1-1; D remains unclear. In germline, CDR1 is DFQATT, CDR2 SNEGSKA (reference sequence). The CDR3 loop spans 14 amino acids. V shed 3 bases and J shed 5 bases, with 16 bases lying between them.

CDR3 DNA sequence: TGTGCCAGCCGGGCGGGGGGGAGAGGTAATGGCTACACCTTC. It translates to CASRAGGRGNGYTF. V and J are TRBV7-9 and TRBJ1-2; a possible D gene is TRBD1 (5 bases). CDR3 size: 14 residues. CDR1 is SEHNR and CDR2 is FQNEAQ in the germline V gene (reference sequence). V was cut by 8 bases and J by 6 bases, with 19 bases left in between.

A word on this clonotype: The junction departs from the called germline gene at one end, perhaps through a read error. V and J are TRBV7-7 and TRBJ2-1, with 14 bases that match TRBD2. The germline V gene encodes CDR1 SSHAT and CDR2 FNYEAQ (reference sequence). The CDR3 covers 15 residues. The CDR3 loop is CASSRGLAGEDEQFF. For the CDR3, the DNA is TGTGCTAGCAGCAGGGGACTAGCGGGAGAGGATGAGCAGTTCTTC. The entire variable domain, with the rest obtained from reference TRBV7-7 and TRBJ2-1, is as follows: GAGVSQSPRYKVTKRGQDVTLRCDPISSHATLYWYQQALGQGPEFLTYFNYEAQPDKSGLPSDRFSAERPEGSISTLTIQRTEQRDSAMYRCASSRGLAGEDEQFFGPGTRLTVL.

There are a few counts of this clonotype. This CDR3 reads CASSQTLTRSSSADTQYF. The DNA for the CDR3 is TGTGCCAGCAGCCAGACTTTGACTAGGTCTTCCTCAGCAGATACGCAGTATTTT. This chain connects TRBV3-1 to TRBJ2-3; D may be TRBD2 (6 bases). Germline V gene sequence: CDR1 LGHDT, CDR2 YNNKEL (reference sequence). The CDR3 extends over 18 amino acids. The germline V and J ends were trimmed by 3 bases and 4 bases, with 23 bases remaining between them.

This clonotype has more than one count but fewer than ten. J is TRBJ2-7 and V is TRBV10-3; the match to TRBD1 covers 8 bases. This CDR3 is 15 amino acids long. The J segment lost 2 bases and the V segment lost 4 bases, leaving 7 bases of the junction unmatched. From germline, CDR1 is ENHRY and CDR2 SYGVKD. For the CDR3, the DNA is TGTGCCATCAGTGCTTCGGACAGGGCCACCTACGAGCAGTACTTC. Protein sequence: CAISASDRATYEQYF.

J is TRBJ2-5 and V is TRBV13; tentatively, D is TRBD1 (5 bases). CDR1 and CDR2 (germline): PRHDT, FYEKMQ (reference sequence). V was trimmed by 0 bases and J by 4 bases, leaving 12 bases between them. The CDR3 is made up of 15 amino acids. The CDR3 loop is CASSLGPRVGETQYF. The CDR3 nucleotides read TGTGCCAGCAGCTTAGGCCCCAGGGTAGGAGAGACCCAGTACTTC.

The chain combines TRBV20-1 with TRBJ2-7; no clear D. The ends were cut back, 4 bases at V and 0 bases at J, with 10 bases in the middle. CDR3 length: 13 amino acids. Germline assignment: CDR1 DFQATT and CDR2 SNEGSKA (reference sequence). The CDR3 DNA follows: TGCAGTGCTAACCTTCGATCCTCCTACGAGCAGTACTTC. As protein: CSANLRSSYEQYF.

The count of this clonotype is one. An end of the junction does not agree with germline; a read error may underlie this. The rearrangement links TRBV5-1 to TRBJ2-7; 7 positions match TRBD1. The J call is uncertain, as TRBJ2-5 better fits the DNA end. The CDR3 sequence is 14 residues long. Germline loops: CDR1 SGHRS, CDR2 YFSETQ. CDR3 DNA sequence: TGCGCCAGCAGGGGGACAGTCAGACAAGGGACCCAGTACTTC. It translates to CASRGTVRQGTQYF.

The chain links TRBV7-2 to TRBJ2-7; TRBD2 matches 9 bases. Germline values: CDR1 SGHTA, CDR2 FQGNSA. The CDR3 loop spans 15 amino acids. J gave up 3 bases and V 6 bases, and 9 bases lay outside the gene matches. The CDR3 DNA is TGTGCCAGCAGACAGATAGCGGGAGCCAGCTACGAGCAGTACTTC. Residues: CASRQIAGASYEQYF.

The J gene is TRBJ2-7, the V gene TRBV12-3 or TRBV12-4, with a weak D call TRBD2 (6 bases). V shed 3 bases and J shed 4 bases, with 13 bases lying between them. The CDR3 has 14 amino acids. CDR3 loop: CASSLGGDVYEQYF. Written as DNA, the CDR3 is TGTGCCAGCAGTTTGGGCGGGGACGTGTACGAGCAGTACTTC.

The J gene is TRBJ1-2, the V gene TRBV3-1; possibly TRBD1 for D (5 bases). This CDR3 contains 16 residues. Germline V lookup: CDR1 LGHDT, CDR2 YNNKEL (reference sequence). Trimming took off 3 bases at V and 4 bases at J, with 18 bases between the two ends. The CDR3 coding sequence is TGTGCCAGCAGCCATTTAGGACGGTACAGGAGCTATGGCTACACCTTC. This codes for CASSHLGRYRSYGYTF.